The 22 T cell receptor beta chains presented below share a single source sample, sequenced in a study of T cell therapy after organ transplantation. Specified time point: 20-29 weeks after completion of therapy. These TCRs are of unknown antigen specificity. Method: immunoSEQ multiplex PCR; TCRdb's copy keeps in-frame clones and lacks some. Of more than 15,000 clones in the sample, approximately 83% were seen once. Sample: CD8+ T cells from blood, taken after autologous CMV-specific T cell therapy. The source of these receptors is a human patient who had received a solid organ transplant and had CMV disease. The T cells may partly be graft donor cells.

The chain is built from TRBV11-2 and TRBJ2-7, with 7 bases fitting TRBD1. This CDR3 spans 13 amino acids. V lost 3 bases to trimming and J lost 4 bases; unmatched junction nucleotides: 3. From germline, CDR1 is SGHAT and CDR2 FQNNGV. For the CDR3, the DNA is TGTGCCAGCAGCTTCGCAGGGGGTTACGAGCAGTACTTC. It specifies CASSFAGGYEQYF.

About this clone itself: A junction boundary mismatches the germline segment, possibly from a read error. The chain joins TRBV6-5 to TRBJ2-7; a possible D gene is TRBD1 (6 bases). CDR1 is MNHEY, CDR2 SVGAGI, per germline. This CDR3 has 13 residues. The CDR3 region is CASRYRTAYEQYF. CDR3 nucleotides: TGTGCCAGCCGTTACAGGACAGCTTACGAGCAGTACTTC.

The chain recombines TRBV29-1 with TRBJ2-7; the match to TRBD2 covers 7 bases. Germline V gene data show CDR1 as SQVTM and CDR2 as ANQGSEA. J lost 3 bases, V lost 3 bases, and 5 bases had no gene match. CDR3 length: 13 amino acids. In DNA, the CDR3 is TGCAGCGTTGAGGTAACGGGAGGCTACGAGCAGTACTTC. Translating it yields CSVEVTGGYEQYF.

The rearrangement uses TRBV13 and TRBJ2-7, with 8 bases matching TRBD2. Trimming cost V 8 bases and J 3 bases; bases outside gene matches: 6. Germline V CDR1 and CDR2: PRHDT, FYEKMQ (reference sequence). The CDR3 is 13 residues long. The CDR3: CASGAGGYYEQYF. The CDR3 coding sequence is TGTGCCAGCGGGGCGGGGGGATACTACGAGCAGTACTTC.

The chain has TRBV6-6 and TRBJ2-1; D gene uncertain. Germline loops: CDR1 MNHNY, CDR2 SVGAGI (reference sequence). The V gene lost 2 bases and the J gene lost 5 bases, with 7 bases spanning the gap. The CDR3 has 13 amino acids. The CDR3 DNA sequence: TGTGCCAGCAGTTACATCAGCAACAATGAGCAGTTCTTC. It codes for CASSYISNNEQFF.

This rearrangement joins TRBV6-6 to TRBJ2-5; TRBD1 agrees at 9 bases. This CDR3 spans 15 amino acids. V trimming: 6 bases; J trimming: 5 bases; junction bases outside the gene matches: 10. Germline V gene lookup returns CDR1 MNHNY and CDR2 SVGAGI (reference sequence). The CDR3 region has the DNA TGTGCCAGCAGCAACCGGGACAGGGTAATGGAGACCCAGTACTTC. Translation gives CASSNRDRVMETQYF.

V and J are TRBV7-9 and TRBJ1-2, with 8 bases lining up with TRBD1. Losses at the gene ends were 1 base for V and 7 bases for J; bases not matched to a gene: 11. The CDR3 covers 16 residues. Germline values: CDR1 SEHNR, CDR2 FQNEAQ (reference sequence). CDR3 nucleotide sequence: TGTGCCAGCAGCTTAGGTGCAGGGGGCTCATCCAGTGGCTACACCTTC. Protein sequence: CASSLGAGGSSSGYTF.

The genes are TRBV27 and TRBJ2-1; 8 nucleotides align to TRBD2. The CDR3 spans 14 residues. With 2 bases clipped from V and 15 bases from J, the junction kept 12 bases outside the gene matches. Germline-derived CDR1 and CDR2 are MNHEY and SMNVEV (reference sequence). For the CDR3, the DNA is TGTGCCAGCAGTTTACGGCTAGCGGGTGCCGATCGGTTCTTC. Translated, it gives CASSLRLAGADRFF.

A remark on this clone: Other DNA sequences in the sample encode the same CDR3. V and J are TRBV6-6 and TRBJ2-2, with unresolved D. The germline gives CDR1 MNHNY, CDR2 SVGAGI (reference sequence). Trimming removed 9 bases at V and 1 base at J, with 6 bases between. This CDR3 region has 12 residues. CDR3 DNA sequence: TGTGCCAGTCGTCAGAACACCGGGGAGCTGTTTTTT. As protein: CASRQNTGELFF.

This clone was found a few times. The CDR3 coding sequence is TGTGCCAGCAGCTTCCCCGCCAATGAGAGCTCCTATAATTCACCCCTCCACTTT. Protein sequence: CASSFPANESSYNSPLHF. The chain couples TRBV7-9 to TRBJ1-6; no reliable D call. Germline CDR1 is SEHNR and CDR2 is FQNEAQ (reference sequence). This CDR3 has 18 residues. V was trimmed by 3 bases and J by 0 bases, leaving 15 bases between them.

V and J are TRBV27 and TRBJ2-7, with 8 bases that match TRBD1. With V trimmed by 5 bases and J by 5 bases, 14 bases remained unmatched. The CDR3 is made up of 16 amino acids. Germline values: CDR1 MNHEY, CDR2 SMNVEV (reference sequence). The CDR3 DNA sequence: TGTGCCAGCAGTGTCGGCTTAGGACAGGGATGGAACGAGCAGTACTTC. This codes for CASSVGLGQGWNEQYF.

The chain recombines TRBV6-6 with TRBJ2-7; perhaps D is TRBD1 or TRBD2 (6 bases each). V lost 7 bases, J lost 0 bases, and 16 bases lay in between. The CDR3 has 15 amino acids. Germline assignment: CDR1 MNHNY and CDR2 SVGAGI (reference sequence). CDR3 sequence reads: CASKQGGFSSYEQYF. The CDR3 DNA reads TGTGCCAGCAAACAAGGGGGGTTTAGCTCCTACGAGCAGTACTTC.

This chain links TRBV27 with TRBJ2-1; D unresolved. V dropped 7 bases and J dropped 0 bases, with 10 bases sitting between them. Germline CDR1 is MNHEY and CDR2 is SMNVEV (reference sequence). The CDR3 is made up of 14 amino acids. CDR3 nucleotide sequence: TGTGCCAGCACCCCCGTCGGCTCCTACAATGAGCAGTTCTTC. It translates to CASTPVGSYNEQFF.

The J gene is TRBJ2-3, the V gene TRBV7-9; a possible D gene is TRBD2 (5 bases). The CDR3 covers 15 residues. The V and J ends lost 4 bases and 2 bases respectively, with 13 bases between them. CDR1 is SEHNR, CDR2 FQNEAQ, per germline (reference sequence). CDR3 in DNA: TGTGCCAGCAGCTCAGCGGTGAAACACACAGATACGCAGTATTTT. This translates into CASSSAVKHTDTQYF.

The sample holds one count of this clone. Written as DNA, the CDR3 is TGCGCCAGCAGCTTGGTGGGACAGTGGGACAATGAGCAGTTCTTC. Translated: CASSLVGQWDNEQFF. The chain couples TRBV5-1 to TRBJ2-1, with 7 bases that match TRBD1. Per germline, CDR1 SGHRS and CDR2 YFSETQ. The CDR3 covers 15 residues. The J segment lost 5 bases and the V segment lost 0 bases, leaving 5 bases of the junction unmatched.

The chain is built from TRBV10-3 and TRBJ2-5, with 7 bases lining up with TRBD1. V was clipped by 2 bases and J by 2 bases; unmatched bases: 5. In germline, CDR1 is ENHRY, CDR2 SYGVKD. The CDR3 is made up of 15 amino acids. The CDR3 reads CAISEGDSTQETQYF. The CDR3 nucleotides are TGTGCCATCAGTGAGGGGGACAGTACTCAAGAGACCCAGTACTTC.

V usage is TRBV6-6 and J usage is TRBJ1-6; D is undetermined. The CDR3 is 15 amino acids. Germline V gene sequence: CDR1 MNHNY, CDR2 SVGAGI (reference sequence). V lost 11 bases to trimming and J lost 4 bases, with 18 bases between them. As DNA, the CDR3 is TGTGCCTGCGAGCCCAGCCGGGATTATAATTCACCCCTCCACTTT. Residues: CACEPSRDYNSPLHF.

The CDR3 is CASSLAVGRRTEAFF. In DNA, the CDR3 is TGTGCCAGCAGCTTAGCCGTGGGGCGTCGGACTGAAGCTTTCTTT. This chain links TRBV7-9 with TRBJ1-1, with a tentative D call TRBD1 (5 bases). The V gene lost 0 bases and the J gene lost 5 bases, with 13 bases spanning the gap. The CDR3 sequence is 15 residues long. Germline V lookup: CDR1 SEHNR, CDR2 FQNEAQ (reference sequence).

This chain links TRBV9 with TRBJ1-2, with D maybe TRBD1 (5 bases). This CDR3 contains 15 residues. From germline, CDR1 is SGDLS and CDR2 YYNGEE. The V end lost 4 bases, the J end lost 0 bases, and 13 bases lay between the germline ends. The CDR3 region has the DNA TGTGCCAGCAGCCTATTGGGGGGAGCTAACTATGGCTACACCTTC. Translated, it gives CASSLLGGANYGYTF.

This clone occurred once. The chain carries TRBV6-5 and TRBJ2-5; D unclear. The CDR3 has 15 residues. Between the trimmed V and J ends, which lost 0 bases and 1 base, there was a span of 9 bases. In germline, CDR1 is MNHEY, CDR2 SVGAGI. The CDR3 spells CASSYSGSIQETQYF. For the CDR3, the DNA is TGTGCCAGCAGTTACTCGGGCAGCATCCAAGAGACCCAGTACTTC.

The chain joins TRBV12-5 to TRBJ2-6; TRBD1 might be the D (5 bases). V was pared by 9 bases and J by 4 bases, with 16 bases between. Germline CDR1 is LGHNT and CDR2 is FRNRAP. The CDR3 runs to 15 residues. In nucleotides, the CDR3 is TGTGCTAGCACTTGGGGCGATTCAGGGGCCAACGTCCTGACTTTC. Translated, it gives CASTWGDSGANVLTF. Full variable domain (remainder filled in from reference TRBV12-5 and TRBJ2-6): DARVTQTPRHKVTEMGQEVTMRCQPILGHNTVFWYRQTMMQGLELLAYFRNRAPLDDSGMPKDRFSAEMPDATLATLKIQPSEPRDSAVYFCASTWGDSGANVLTFGAGSRLTVL.

The V gene is TRBV7-2, the J gene TRBJ1-2; a possible D gene is TRBD1 (6 bases). Trimming left V 1 base short and J 4 bases short, with 16 bases between. The CDR3 contains 16 residues. Per the germline V gene, CDR1 is SGHTA and CDR2 is FQGNSA. CDR3: CASSLDLTGWAYGYTF. As DNA, the CDR3 is TGTGCCAGCAGCTTAGATCTCACAGGGTGGGCCTATGGCTACACCTTC.